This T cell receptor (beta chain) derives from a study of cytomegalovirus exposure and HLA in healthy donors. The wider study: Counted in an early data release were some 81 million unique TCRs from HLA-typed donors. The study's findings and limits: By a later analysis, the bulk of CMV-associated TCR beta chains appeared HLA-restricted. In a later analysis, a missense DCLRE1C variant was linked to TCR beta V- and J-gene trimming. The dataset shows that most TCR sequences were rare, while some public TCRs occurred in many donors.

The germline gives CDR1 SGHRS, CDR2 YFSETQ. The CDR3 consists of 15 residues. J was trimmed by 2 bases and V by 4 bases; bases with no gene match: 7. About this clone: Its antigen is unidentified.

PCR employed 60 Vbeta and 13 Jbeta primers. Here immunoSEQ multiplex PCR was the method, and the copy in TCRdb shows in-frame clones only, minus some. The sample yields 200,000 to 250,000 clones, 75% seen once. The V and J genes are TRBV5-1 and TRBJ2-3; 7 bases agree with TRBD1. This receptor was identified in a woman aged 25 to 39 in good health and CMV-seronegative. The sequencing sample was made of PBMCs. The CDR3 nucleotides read TGCGCCAGCAGCCTCCAGACAGGGTCCACAGATACGCAGTATTTT. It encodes CASSLQTGSTDTQYF.